The rows below give T cell receptor beta chains drawn from one sample of a study of T cells in Graves' hyperthyroidism and ophthalmopathy. TCRdb passed the multiplex PCR reads through MiXCR, listing each CDR3 protein once. This sample has about 610,000 distinct CDR3 sequences, with 14% to 15% found just once. What was sequenced was blood. The source of these receptors is a woman aged 40 to 49 with Graves' ophthalmopathy. The CDR3 runs from the conserved cysteine through the conserved F or W. D genes are given only for firm matches. A row's size may be missing; if present it is once, few, many or a size class.

13 many TRBD1 TRBJ2-2 TRBV27 TGTGCCACCAGGGGGCACAACACCGGGGAGCTGTTTTTT CATRGHNTGELFF
14 many TRBD2 TRBJ2-7 TRBV3-1 TGTGCCAGCAGTGCCCCGGGACTAGGGACGGCTTCGTACTTC CASSAPGLGTASYF
17 many - TRBJ1-2 TRBV28 TGTGCCAGCAGTTTATCTTCCACTCTTGGACTCGAATATGGCTACACCTTC CASSLSSTLGLEYGYTF
14 many - TRBJ1-1 TRBV6-5 TGTGCCAGCAGTTACTCAGGAGGGAACACTGAAGCTTTCTTT CASSYSGGNTEAFF
15 - - TRBJ2-2 TRBV28 TGTGCCAGCAGATTGGGGGGACGGGACACCGGGGAGCTGTTTTTT CASRLGGRDTGELFF
15 few - TRBJ1-5 TRBV30 TGTGCCTGGAGTCCAGGCGGACGGCCCAATCAGCCCCAGCATTTT CAWSPGGRPNQPQHF
15 - - TRBJ1-1 TRBV12-3/TRBV12-4 TGTGCCAGCAGCCCAGGTAGCGGAATGAACACTGAAGCTTTCTTT CASSPGSGMNTEAFF
17 many - TRBJ2-5 TRBV15 TGTGCCACCAGCAATTTTCAATCAGGGTTCTTAACGGAGACCCAGTACTTC CATSNFQSGFLTETQYF
12 many - TRBJ2-7 TRBV6-2/TRBV6-3 TGTGCCAGCAAAGGTCAGGTATGGGAGCAGTACTTC CASKGQVWEQYF
13 many - TRBJ2-2 TRBV20-1 TGCAGTGCTGGCCGGACTAACCCCGGGGAGCTGTTTTTT CSAGRTNPGELFF
15 many TRBD2 TRBJ2-5 TRBV6-1 TGTGCCAGCAGTGAAGTGACTAGCGGCCAAGAGACCCAGTACTTC CASSEVTSGQETQYF
11 many - TRBJ2-2 TRBV20-1 TGCAGTGTTCCAGGGCACGGGGAGCTGTTTTTT CSVPGHGELFF
12 many - TRBJ1-2 TRBV19 TGTGCCAGTAGTCGTGCCGTTGGGGGCTACACCTTC CASSRAVGGYTF
14 many TRBD1 TRBJ1-1 TRBV6-2/TRBV6-3 TGTGCCAGCAGTTGGCAGACAGGGTCCACTGAAGCTTTCTTT CASSWQTGSTEAFF
15 - - TRBJ2-5 TRBV28 TGTGCCAGCAGTTTATCCGGTGGGGCCCAAGAGACCCAGTACTTC CASSLSGGAQETQYF
14 - - TRBJ1-1 TRBV9 TGTGCCAGCAGCGTAGAGGCGGAGAACACTGAAGCTTTCTTT CASSVEAENTEAFF
13 - TRBD1 TRBJ1-1 TRBV6-1 TGTGCCACCCTCAGGACAGGGTACACTGAAGCTTTCTTT CATLRTGYTEAFF
15 many - TRBJ1-1 TRBV4-1 TGCGCCAGCAGCCACCGTAATCTCCGGAAAACTGAAGCTTTCTTT CASSHRNLRKTEAFF
17 few - TRBJ1-1 TRBV11-2 TGTGCCAGCAGCCTGCCCTTGCGGGAGAGACTGAACACTGAAGCTTTCTTT CASSLPLRERLNTEAFF
14 - TRBD1 TRBJ1-5 TRBV12-3/TRBV12-4 TGTGCCAGCAGCGCCCGACAGGGAGATCAGCCCCAGCATTTT CASSARQGDQPQHF
15 - - TRBJ2-2 TRBV10-3 TGTGCCATCAGTGATGGTGCCTCCGGGATCGGGGAGCTGTTTTTT CAISDGASGIGELFF
13 many - TRBJ2-5 TRBV7-9 TGTGCCAGCAGGGACGGCGCACAAGAGACCCAGTACTTC CASRDGAQETQYF
13 many - TRBJ2-7 TRBV6-2/TRBV6-3 TGTGCCAGCAGTTACTCCGGGACAAACGAGCAGTACTTC CASSYSGTNEQYF
15 many TRBD1 TRBJ1-2 TRBV15 TGTGCCACCAGCAGTGGACAGGGGATAATCTGGGGCTACACCTTC CATSSGQGIIWGYTF
15 few - TRBJ2-7 TRBV7-2 TGTGCCAGCAGCTTAATCACCGCAGCGGACTACGAGCAGTACTTC CASSLITAADYEQYF
15 few - TRBJ2-7 TRBV5-4 TGTGCCAGCAGCTTGACGTCTAGCAGGAGTTTCGAGCAGTACTTC CASSLTSSRSFEQYF
16 many TRBD1 TRBJ2-5 TRBV6-5 TGTGCCAGCAGTTCATCCGGGACAGGGCATGGTGAGACCCAGTACTTC CASSSSGTGHGETQYF
15 few - TRBJ1-2 TRBV11-2 TGTGCCAGCAGCTTAGATAGGCGCGTTAACTATGGCTACACCTTC CASSLDRRVNYGYTF
12 few - TRBJ2-3 TRBV12-3/TRBV12-4 TGTGCCAGCAGTTTAATGAGAGATACGCAGTATTTT CASSLMRDTQYF
15 many TRBD1 TRBJ2-7 TRBV6-1 TGTGCCAGCAGTACAATCGGGACAGGGGGTAACGAGCAGTACTTC CASSTIGTGGNEQYF
13 many TRBD1 TRBJ1-2 TRBV11-2 TGTGCCAGCAGCTTAGGGACAGGAGCTGGCTACACCTTC CASSLGTGAGYTF
14 few TRBD1 TRBJ1-2 TRBV6-2/TRBV6-3 TGTGCCAGCAGTGGCCGGGGGACAGGGGACGGCTACACCTTC CASSGRGTGDGYTF